The 15 T cell receptor beta chains presented below share a single source sample, sequenced in a study of early T cells in non-severe SARS-CoV-2 infection. TCRdb re-called the 5' RACE reads through MiXCR, storing one row per CDR3 protein. The sample records roughly 64,000 distinct CDR3 sequences, around 11% being singletons. The sequences come from whole blood, collected at baseline. These receptors were collected from an adult who was a healthcare worker with PCR-confirmed SARS-CoV-2 infection or an uninfected control (not recorded which).

Ten or more counts support this clonotype. The chain uses TRBV6-2 or TRBV6-3 and TRBJ1-5; TRBD1 matches at 9 bases. The junction had 2 bases not matched to a gene; V was cut back by 7 bases and J by 1 base. Germline V gene sequence: CDR1 MNHEY, CDR2 SVGEGT. The CDR3 totals 14 residues. The CDR3 region is CASTGTGSNQPQHF. CDR3 sequence (DNA): TGTGCCAGCACGGGGACAGGGAGCAATCAGCCCCAGCATTTT.

In its sample, this clonotype was seen many times. The rearrangement uses TRBV18 and TRBJ2-3; 13 nucleotides line up with TRBD2. The germline gives CDR1 KGHSH, CDR2 LQKENI. V was clipped by 3 bases and J by 9 bases; unmatched bases: 9. The CDR3 covers 16 residues. CDR3 sequence (DNA): TGTGCCAGCTCACCGCCCCAACTAGCGGGGGGGCACACGCAGTATTTT. This sequence encodes CASSPPQLAGGHTQYF.

The chain employs TRBV10-3 and TRBJ1-4; 9 nucleotides match TRBD1. In germline, CDR1 is ENHRY, CDR2 SYGVKD. There are 14 residues in the CDR3. Trimming cost V 5 bases and J 8 bases; bases outside gene matches: 6. DNA of the CDR3: TGTGCCATCAGTCCGGGACAGGGAGGAGAAAAACTGTTTTTT. The encoded protein is CAISPGQGGEKLFF.

This chain links TRBV5-5 with TRBJ1-2; the D is unclear. Trimming cost V 0 bases and J 5 bases, with 2 bases left between them. The CDR3 length is 11 residues. CDR1 is SGHKS, CDR2 YYEKEE, per germline (reference sequence). The CDR3 bases are TGTGCCAGCAGCTTGGCTTATGGCTACACCTTC. This codes for CASSLAYGYTF. The whole variable domain, remainder taken from reference TRBV5-5 and TRBJ1-2, is DAGVTQSPTHLIKTRGQQVTLRCSPISGHKSVSWYQQVLGQGPQFIFQYYEKEERGRGNFPDRFSARQFPNYSSELNVNALLLGDSALYLCASSLAYGYTFGSGTRLTVV.

Note on this clonotype: Compared with germline, one end of the junction differs, possibly owing to a read error. This chain joins TRBV7-7 and TRBJ2-1, with TRBD2 as a possible D gene (7 bases). Germline CDR1 SSHAT, CDR2 FNYEAQ (reference sequence). This CDR3 has 13 residues. In nucleotides, the CDR3 is TGTGCTAGCAGCTTAGGGGGGGGCCGTGAGCAGTTCTTC. It codes for CASSLGGGREQFF.

This clonotype has a handful of counts. The chain joins TRBV6-1 to TRBJ2-1, with D possibly matching TRBD1 (6 bases). This CDR3 has 15 amino acids. V lost 7 bases, J lost 2 bases, and 15 bases lay in between. Germline V CDR1 and CDR2: MNHNS, SASEGT. Written as DNA, the CDR3 is TGTGCCAGCACCGAAGTGGGGGCAACCTACAATGAGCAGTTCTTC. Translation gives CASTEVGATYNEQFF.

This clonotype has a count of ten or more. The chain has TRBV30 and TRBJ1-5; a weak D match, TRBD1 (5 bases). The V end was cut by 1 base, the J end by 2 bases, with 18 bases between. Per the germline V gene, CDR1 is GTSNPN and CDR2 is SVGIG (reference sequence). CDR3 length equals 17 residues. CDR3 region: CAWSAWFPGSGNQPQHF. The CDR3 nucleotides read TGTGCCTGGAGTGCCTGGTTCCCAGGGAGCGGCAATCAGCCCCAGCATTTT.

V usage is TRBV6-2 or TRBV6-3 and J usage is TRBJ2-3; tentatively, D is TRBD2 (6 bases). The CDR3 contains 15 residues. The germline gives CDR1 MNHEY, CDR2 SVGEGT. V lost 6 bases and J lost 1, with 14 bases in between. This CDR3 is CASRGGGPRTDTQYF. CDR3 sequence (DNA): TGTGCCAGCAGGGGGGGAGGTCCTCGCACAGATACGCAGTATTTT.

This clonotype is labeled as medium-sized (0.01 to 0.1%). The chain employs TRBV7-8 and TRBJ2-2, with D possibly being TRBD2 (6 bases). In germline, CDR1 is SGHVS, CDR2 FQNEAQ. The CDR3 loop spans 15 amino acids. V shed 5 bases and J shed 2 bases, with 12 bases lying between them. CDR3 in DNA: TGTGCCAGCAGCCGCGGGACTTCCAACACCGGGGAGCTGTTTTTT. Translation gives CASSRGTSNTGELFF.

This clonotype showed up just once. The chain joins TRBV24-1 to TRBJ2-2, with a possible D match to TRBD1 (5 bases). V was clipped by 4 bases and J by 4 bases, with 15 bases between them. CDR1 KGHDR and CDR2 SFDVKD come from the germline V gene. The CDR3 runs to 16 residues. The CDR3 loop is CATSDTDGGATGELFF. The CDR3 DNA sequence: TGTGCCACCAGTGACACGGACGGTGGGGCCACCGGGGAGCTGTTTTTT.

The rearrangement uses TRBV5-4 and TRBJ2-2; 8 bases line up with TRBD2. V trimming: 0 bases; J trimming: 10 bases; junction bases outside the gene matches: 5. CDR3 size: 14 residues. In germline, CDR1 is SGHNT, CDR2 YYREEE (reference sequence). The CDR3 region is CASSLDSGTEELFF. As DNA, the CDR3 is TGTGCCAGCAGCTTGGATAGCGGGACGGAGGAGCTGTTTTTT. Full variable domain (missing parts from reference TRBV5-4 and TRBJ2-2): ETGVTQSPTHLIKTRGQQVTLRCSSQSGHNTVSWYQQALGQGPQFIFQYYREEENGRGNFPPRFSGLQFPNYSSELNVNALELDDSALYLCASSLDSGTEELFFGEGSRLTVL.

Regarding this clonotype: One end of the junction is discordant with germline, which a read error may explain. The chain employs TRBV6-6 and TRBJ2-3, with 10 positions matching TRBD1. Germline V gene sequence: CDR1 MNHNY, CDR2 SVGAGI (reference sequence). This CDR3 spans 12 amino acids. CDR3 in DNA: TGCTCGACAGGGGGCGCAACAGATACGCAGTATTTT. Translating gives CSTGGATDTQYF.

The chain recombines TRBV27 with TRBJ1-6; D gene uncertain. The germline V gene has CDR1 MNHEY and CDR2 SMNVEV (reference sequence). Deletions cut 6 bases from V and 6 bases from J, with 9 bases between. The CDR3 contains 13 residues. The CDR3 DNA reads TGTGCCAGCAGCTGGGCTCCTAATTCACCCCTCCACTTT. It specifies CASSWAPNSPLHF.

The table lists this clonotype with a few counts. The chain uses TRBV7-6 and TRBJ1-6; D call uncertain. From germline, CDR1 is SGHVS and CDR2 FNYEAQ. The V end was cut by 5 bases, the J end by 7 bases, with 15 bases between. CDR3 length: 15 residues. CDR3 DNA sequence: TGTGCCAGCAGCAAGGGAGCTATGGGGAATTCACCCCTCCACTTT. Its protein is CASSKGAMGNSPLHF.

This sequence joins TRBV10-1 and TRBJ2-5, with 7 positions matching TRBD1. V dropped 3 bases and J dropped 4; count of bases not matched to a gene: 8. Germline V gives CDR1 WNHNN, CDR2 SYGVQD (reference sequence). The CDR3 has 15 amino acids. The CDR3 loop reads CASSEPGGNRETQYF. In nucleotides, the CDR3 is TGCGCCAGCAGTGAACCAGGGGGTAACAGAGAGACCCAGTACTTC.